The text below deals with one TCR beta chain. Some clones are missing from TCRdb's copy, which holds only in-frame ones; the method was immunoSEQ multiplex PCR. The sample yields more than 50,000 clones, approximately 88% seen once. The record originates from a study of T cell repertoires in ileal Crohn's disease. Study details: Postoperative therapy was given to about half: some eleven thiopurines, about 19 anti-TNF agents. M6 samples are neoterminal ileum biopsies from postoperative colonoscopy.

This sample's time point: neoterminal ileum biopsy at postoperative endoscopy, about 6 months after surgery. This TCR derives from an adult with Crohn's disease. The source material was ileal tissue.

CDR3 sequence reads: CAIVNSHNYGYTF. The CDR3 region has the DNA TGTGCCATCGTCAATAGCCACAACTATGGCTACACCTTC. J is TRBJ1-2 and V is TRBV28, with unresolved D. V was clipped by 10 bases and J by 2 bases, with 14 bases between them. The CDR3 has 13 residues. Germline V lookup: CDR1 MDHEN, CDR2 SYDVKM.